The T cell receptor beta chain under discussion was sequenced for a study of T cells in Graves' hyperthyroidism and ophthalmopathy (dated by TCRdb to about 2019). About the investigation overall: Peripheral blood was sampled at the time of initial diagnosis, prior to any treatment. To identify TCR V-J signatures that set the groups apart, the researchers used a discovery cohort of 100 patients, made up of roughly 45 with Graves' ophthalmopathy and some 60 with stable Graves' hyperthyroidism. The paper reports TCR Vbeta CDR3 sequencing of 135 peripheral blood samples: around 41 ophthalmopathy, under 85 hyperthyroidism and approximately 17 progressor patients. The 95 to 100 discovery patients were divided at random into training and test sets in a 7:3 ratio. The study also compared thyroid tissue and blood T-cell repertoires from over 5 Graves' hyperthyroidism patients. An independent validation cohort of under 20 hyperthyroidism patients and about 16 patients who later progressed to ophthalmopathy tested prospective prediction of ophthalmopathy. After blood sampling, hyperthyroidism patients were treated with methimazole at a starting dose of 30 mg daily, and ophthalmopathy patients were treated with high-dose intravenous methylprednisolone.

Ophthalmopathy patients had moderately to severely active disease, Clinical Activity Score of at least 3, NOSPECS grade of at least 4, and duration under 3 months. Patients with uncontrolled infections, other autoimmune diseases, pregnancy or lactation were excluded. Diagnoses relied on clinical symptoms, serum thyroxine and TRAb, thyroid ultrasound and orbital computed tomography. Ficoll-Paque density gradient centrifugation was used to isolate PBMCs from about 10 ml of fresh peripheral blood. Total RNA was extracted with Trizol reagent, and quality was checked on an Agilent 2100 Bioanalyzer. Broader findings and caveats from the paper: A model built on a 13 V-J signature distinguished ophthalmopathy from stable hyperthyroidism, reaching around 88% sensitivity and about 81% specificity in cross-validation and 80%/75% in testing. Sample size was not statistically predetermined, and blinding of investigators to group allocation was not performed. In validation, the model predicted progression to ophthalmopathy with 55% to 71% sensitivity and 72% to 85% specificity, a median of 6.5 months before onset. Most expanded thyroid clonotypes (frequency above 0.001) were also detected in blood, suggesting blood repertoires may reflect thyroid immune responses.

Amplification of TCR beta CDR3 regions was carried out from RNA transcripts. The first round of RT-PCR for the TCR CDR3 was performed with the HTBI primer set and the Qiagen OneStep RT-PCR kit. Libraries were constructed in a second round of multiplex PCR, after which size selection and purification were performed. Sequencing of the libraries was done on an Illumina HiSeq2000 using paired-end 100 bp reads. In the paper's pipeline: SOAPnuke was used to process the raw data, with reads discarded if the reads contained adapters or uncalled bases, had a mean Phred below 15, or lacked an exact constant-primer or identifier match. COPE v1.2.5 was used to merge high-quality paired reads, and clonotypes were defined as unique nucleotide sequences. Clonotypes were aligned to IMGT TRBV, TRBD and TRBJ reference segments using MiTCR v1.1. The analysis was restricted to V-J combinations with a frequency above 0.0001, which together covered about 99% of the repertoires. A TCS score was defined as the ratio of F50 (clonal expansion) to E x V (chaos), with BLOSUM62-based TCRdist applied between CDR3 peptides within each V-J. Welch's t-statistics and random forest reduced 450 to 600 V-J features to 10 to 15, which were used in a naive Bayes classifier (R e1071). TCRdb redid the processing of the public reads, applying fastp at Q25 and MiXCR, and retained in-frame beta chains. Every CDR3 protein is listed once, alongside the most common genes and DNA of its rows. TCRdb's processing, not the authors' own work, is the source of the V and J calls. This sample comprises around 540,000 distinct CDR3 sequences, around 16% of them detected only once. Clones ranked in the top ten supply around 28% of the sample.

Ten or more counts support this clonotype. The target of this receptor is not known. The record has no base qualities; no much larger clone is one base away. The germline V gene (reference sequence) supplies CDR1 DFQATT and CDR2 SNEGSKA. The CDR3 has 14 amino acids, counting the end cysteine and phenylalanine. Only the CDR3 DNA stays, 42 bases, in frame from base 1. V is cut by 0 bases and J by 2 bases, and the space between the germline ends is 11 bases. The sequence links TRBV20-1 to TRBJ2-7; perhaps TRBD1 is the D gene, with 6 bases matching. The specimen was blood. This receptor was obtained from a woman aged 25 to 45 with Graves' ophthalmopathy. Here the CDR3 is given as CSARDSRQAYEQYF. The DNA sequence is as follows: TGCAGTGCTAGAGATAGCAGACAGGCCTACGAGCAGTACTTC.